The subject of this entry is one T cell receptor beta chain. Its cognate antigen is unknown. Sequencing used immunoSEQ multiplex PCR; TCRdb keeps in-frame clones, though not all of them. Seen here are 2 million to 3 million clones, about 92% observed once, and the top ten hold around 0.14%. Trimming cost V 9 bases and J 4 bases; bases outside gene matches: 5. Germline CDR1 SGHAT, CDR2 FQNNGV. This CDR3 contains 14 residues. Naive CD4+ cells were CD45RA-selected; the remaining cells were memory. This entry belongs to a study of shared clonotypes between healthy human individuals. Study outcomes and limitations: Sampling was confined to blood; repertoires within tissues likely differ.

The source of this sequence is a man aged 18 to 29 in good health. Sequences were obtained from naive CD4+ T cells sorted from blood. Subset noted: CD45RA+ positively selected. The V gene is TRBV11-2, the J gene TRBJ2-1; 11 positions agree with TRBD2. CDR3 in amino acids: CASTSGSRYNEQFF. In nucleotides, the CDR3 is TGTGCCAGTACTAGCGGGAGCCGATACAATGAGCAGTTCTTC.